One and the same sample provided the 26 T cell receptor beta chains below, sequenced in a study of post-analysis software for immune sequencing data. Study-wide results and limits: Elevated frequency relative to controls characterized a handful of TRBV segments in patients, TRBV5-6, TRBV5-1 and TRBV20-1 among them.

Unique molecular identifiers were present in the TCR beta cDNA libraries. TCRdb reanalysed the PCR reads using MiXCR and keeps one entry per CDR3 protein. The table has over 250,000 distinct CDR3 sequences, 36% seen once. These receptors have no identified antigens. The sequencing sample was made of blood. The receptors originated from a girl between 5 and 17 years old with multiple sclerosis.

In this sample, this clonotype turned up many times. The rearrangement joins TRBV15 to TRBJ2-3; D might be TRBD1 (6 bases). This CDR3 has 14 residues. Germline loops: CDR1 LNHNV, CDR2 YYDKDF (reference sequence). V was cut by 3 bases and J by 3 bases, with 10 bases left in between. CDR3 DNA sequence: TGTGCCACCAGCAGCAGGCAGGGGACAGATACGCAGTATTTT. Its protein is CATSSRQGTDTQYF. The full variable domain, with the rest looked up from reference TRBV15 and TRBJ2-3, is DAMVIQNPRYQVTQFGKPVTLSCSQTLNHNVMYWYQQKSSQAPKLLFHYYDKDFNNEADTPDNFQSRRPNTSFCFLDIRSPGLGDTAMYLCATSSRQGTDTQYFGPGTRLTVL.

This clonotype has a count of ten or more. The chain recombines TRBV6-6 with TRBJ2-7, with TRBD1 matching over 10 bases. The V gene end was trimmed by 5 bases and the J gene end by 4 bases; junction bases not matched to a gene: 8. CDR1 is MNHNY and CDR2 is SVGAGI in the germline V gene (reference sequence). The CDR3 sequence is 15 residues long. The CDR3: CASSNPGQGFYEQYF. For the CDR3, the DNA is TGTGCCAGCAGTAATCCGGGACAGGGGTTTTACGAGCAGTACTTC.

This chain connects TRBV12-3 or TRBV12-4 to TRBJ1-1, with 10 bases fitting TRBD1. This CDR3 spans 16 amino acids. The trim removed 5 bases at V and 6 bases at J, leaving 12 bases unmatched. The CDR3 protein is CASSPNLTGGLAEAFF. In DNA form, the CDR3 reads TGTGCCAGCAGTCCGAACTTGACAGGGGGCTTGGCTGAAGCTTTCTTT.

This clonotype has a count of ten or more. The rearrangement links TRBV5-5 to TRBJ2-3, with TRBD2 matching over 10 bases. The CDR3 is made up of 16 amino acids. The V segment lost 4 bases and the J segment 1 base; nucleotides outside the gene matches: 6. CDR1 and CDR2 from the germline V gene are SGHKS and YYEKEE (reference sequence). CDR3 sequence (DNA): TGTGCCAGCAGCGACGGTGGACTAGCGGGCACAGATACGCAGTATTTT. It translates to CASSDGGLAGTDTQYF.

This clonotype was observed once. V gene TRBV4-1 combines with J gene TRBJ2-1; TRBD1 aligns across 9 bases. V gave up 6 bases and J gave up 10 bases; unmatched junction bases: 7. CDR3 length: 13 residues. CDR1 and CDR2 (germline): MGHRA, YSYEKL. CDR3 sequence: CASSPTGGYEQFF. The CDR3 region has the DNA TGCGCCAGCAGTCCGACAGGGGGTTACGAGCAGTTCTTC.

The chain has TRBV5-1 and TRBJ1-1, with D uncertain. Germline-derived CDR1 and CDR2 are SGHRS and YFSETQ. Between the trimmed V and J ends, which lost 4 bases and 0 bases, there was a span of 13 bases. The CDR3 contains 15 residues. DNA for the CDR3: TGCGCCAGCAGCCTTGGGAACAGTTTGAACACTGAAGCTTTCTTT. Translation gives CASSLGNSLNTEAFF.

The rearrangement uses TRBV6-5 and TRBJ2-3, with 9 bases matching TRBD2. This CDR3 comprises 18 residues. The germline gives CDR1 MNHEY, CDR2 SVGAGI. The V and J ends lost 2 bases and 5 bases, in that order; junction bases with no gene match: 14. The CDR3 sequence is CASSYVLKAGGLGDTQYF. DNA of the CDR3: TGTGCCAGCAGTTACGTTCTTAAGGCGGGAGGGCTAGGAGATACGCAGTATTTT.

With regard to this clonotype: One base away lies a much larger clone, so this may be a sequencing read error. The chain is built from TRBV20-1 and TRBJ2-1; tentatively, D is TRBD2 (6 bases). Germline assignment: CDR1 DFQATT and CDR2 SNEGSKA (reference sequence). V shed 0 bases and J shed 8 bases, with 14 bases lying between them. This CDR3 has 14 residues. The CDR3 DNA reads TGCAGTGCTAGAGAGACTAGAACGTTCGATGAGCAGTTCTTC. Residues: CSARETRTFDEQFF.

This chain joins TRBV29-1 and TRBJ2-7; tentatively, D is TRBD1 (5 bases). Trimming removed 4 bases at V and 2 bases at J, with 6 bases between. In germline, CDR1 is SQVTM, CDR2 ANQGSEA. The CDR3 contains 11 residues. The CDR3 is CSVAGPYEQYF. In DNA form, the CDR3 reads TGCAGCGTTGCAGGGCCCTACGAGCAGTACTTC.

The chain couples TRBV7-2 to TRBJ2-3; D might be TRBD2 (5 bases). Germline CDR1 reads SGHTA; CDR2 reads FQGNSA. Trimming stripped 4 bases from V and 2 bases from J, with 10 bases between. This CDR3 is 14 amino acids long. CDR3 sequence: CASSSGVSTDTQYF. DNA for the CDR3: TGTGCCAGCAGCTCCGGGGTCTCCACAGATACGCAGTATTTT.

The table lists this clonotype with a count of one. The J gene is TRBJ2-1, the V gene TRBV12-3 or TRBV12-4; 8 bases are shared with TRBD1. J was trimmed by 4 bases and V by 3 bases; bases with no gene match: 5. The CDR3 totals 15 residues. The CDR3 spells CASSFSGGGYNEQFF. For the CDR3, the DNA is TGTGCCAGCAGTTTCTCAGGGGGCGGATACAATGAGCAGTTCTTC.

This clonotype was observed many times. The V and J genes are TRBV7-2 and TRBJ1-1; D may be TRBD1 (5 bases). V shed 4 bases and J shed 7 bases, with 10 bases lying between them. Germline V gives CDR1 SGHTA, CDR2 FQGNSA. The CDR3 is 12 residues long. The CDR3 spells CASSSRGVEAFF. Here the CDR3 DNA reads TGTGCCAGCAGCTCCCGGGGCGTTGAAGCTTTCTTT.

The chain recombines TRBV25-1 with TRBJ2-3; TRBD2 matches 14 bases. In germline, CDR1 is MGHDK, CDR2 SYGVNS. The junction had 9 bases not matched to a gene; V was cut back by 6 bases and J by 4 bases. CDR3 length: 17 residues. CDR3 nucleotides: TGTGCCAGCAGCGCGCCTACGGGACTAGCGGGAGCAGATACGCAGTATTTT. This encodes CASSAPTGLAGADTQYF.

This clonotype has ten or more counts. The V gene is TRBV11-2, the J gene TRBJ2-2; weak D call: TRBD2 (7 bases). There are 15 residues in the CDR3. V lost 6 bases to trimming and J lost 4 bases, with 15 bases between them. Germline V lookup: CDR1 SGHAT, CDR2 FQNNGV. This chain's CDR3 is CASRQAGAGTGELFF. The CDR3 DNA follows: TGTGCCAGCAGACAGGCGGGGGCGGGCACCGGGGAGCTGTTTTTT.

Details on this clonotype: This could be a read error, since a much larger clone is one nucleotide away. The V and J genes are TRBV29-1 and TRBJ2-5; weak D call: TRBD1 (6 bases). Looked up from germline, CDR1 is SQVTM and CDR2 is ANQGSEA. This CDR3 has 15 amino acids. Trimming stripped 6 bases from V and 11 bases from J, with 28 bases between. CDR3 DNA: TGCAGCGTCCCCCCACCCGGACAGCAATACAATGAGCAGTACTTC. It is translated as CSVPPPGQQYNEQYF.

A note on this clonotype: A read error is possible here, since a much larger clone lies one base away. The rearrangement joins TRBV6-5 to TRBJ1-1, with no clear D. V gave up 2 bases and J gave up 3 bases, with 13 bases separating them. CDR3 size: 15 residues. Germline CDR1 and CDR2: MNHEY and SVGAGI. CDR3: CASSYSQILDTEAFF. The CDR3 DNA reads TGTGCCAGCAGTTACAGCCAGATCCTGGACACTGAAGCTTTCTTT.

This clonotype was seen at least ten times. V is TRBV7-3 and J is TRBJ2-1; D is uncertain. This CDR3 region has 15 residues. V was shortened by 2 bases and J by 3 bases, with 11 bases between the two germline ends. Germline V gene sequence: CDR1 SGHTA, CDR2 FQGTGA. The CDR3 DNA follows: TGTGCCAGCAGCTTATCCGGAAAGGTCTACAATGAGCAGTTCTTC. Its translation is CASSLSGKVYNEQFF.

V is TRBV6-5 and J is TRBJ2-3; TRBD2 aligns across 7 bases. The CDR3 spans 16 residues. With V trimmed by 0 bases and J by 2 bases, 5 bases remained unmatched. The germline V gene encodes CDR1 MNHEY and CDR2 SVGAGI. The CDR3 nucleotides are TGTGCCAGCAGTTACTCTCTAGCGGTTCTCACAGATACGCAGTATTTT. Its translation is CASSYSLAVLTDTQYF.

A note on this clonotype: This may come from a read error, since a much larger clone is one base off. CDR3 in DNA: TGTACCAGCAGCGCTAGGGGTCGACCAGGGGGCTACACCTTC. Encoded protein: CTSSARGRPGGYTF. The V gene is TRBV9, the J gene TRBJ1-2, with D possibly being TRBD1 (5 bases). From germline, CDR1 is SGDLS and CDR2 YYNGEE. The CDR3 length is 14 residues.

As for this clonotype: A single base separates this from a much larger clone, so it may be a read error. The chain uses TRBV20-1 and TRBJ1-2; D remains unclear. Per the germline V gene, CDR1 is DFQATT and CDR2 is SNEGSKA (reference sequence). This CDR3 has 13 residues. Trimming left V 5 bases short and J 6 bases short, with 16 bases between. CDR3 residues: CSAGRGFEDGYTF. Written as DNA, the CDR3 is TGCAGTGCTGGACGAGGGTTCGAAGATGGCTACACCTTC.

The chain is built from TRBV6-5 and TRBJ1-1; D is uncertain. The CDR3 runs 12 residues. Germline assignment: CDR1 MNHEY and CDR2 SVGAGI. V shed 8 bases and J shed 4 bases, with 11 bases lying between them. CDR3 sequence reads: CASGLVGTEAFF. CDR3 bases: TGTGCCAGCGGTCTTGTGGGCACTGAAGCTTTCTTT.

This clonotype has more than one count but fewer than ten. A much larger clone differs from this one at a single base, so this may be a read error. The rearrangement joins TRBV12-3 or TRBV12-4 to TRBJ1-4; D unresolved. Between the trimmed V and J ends, which lost 6 bases and 10 bases, there was a span of 15 bases. The CDR3 is 13 residues long. CDR3 amino acids: CASRAATRRKLFF. DNA of the CDR3: TGTGCCAGCAGGGCAGCCACCCGTAGAAAACTGTTTTTT.

Here the CDR3 DNA reads TGCGCCAGCAGCCACCCCCTTGGGGGGACGGCTGGCTACACCTTC. Translating gives CASSHPLGGTAGYTF. The chain couples TRBV4-1 to TRBJ1-2, with D maybe TRBD1 (5 bases). V lost 3 bases and J lost 7, with 18 bases in between. Germline V CDR1 and CDR2: MGHRA, YSYEKL. The CDR3 has 15 residues.

This rearrangement joins TRBV20-1 to TRBJ2-3; 8 nucleotides line up with TRBD1. V shed 0 bases and J 5 bases; nucleotides not matched to a gene: 7. CDR1 DFQATT and CDR2 SNEGSKA come from the germline V gene (reference sequence). The CDR3 contains 15 residues. The CDR3 spells CSARDFGQGVDTQYF. CDR3 nucleotides: TGCAGTGCTAGAGATTTTGGACAGGGAGTAGATACGCAGTATTTT.

The rearrangement uses TRBV12-3 or TRBV12-4 and TRBJ2-3; 8 nucleotides match TRBD1. The CDR3 spans 15 residues. V lost 3 bases to trimming and J lost 4 bases; unmatched junction nucleotides: 6. The CDR3 loop reads CASSFTGGRADTQYF. In DNA form, the CDR3 reads TGTGCCAGCAGTTTTACAGGGGGGCGGGCAGATACGCAGTATTTT.

V and J are TRBV2 and TRBJ2-1; D remains unclear. V lost 8 bases, J lost 4 bases, and 9 bases lay in between. The CDR3 covers 12 residues. CDR1 is SNHLY, CDR2 FYNNEI, per germline. The CDR3 loop reads CASVADYNEQFF. The CDR3 DNA reads TGTGCCAGCGTAGCAGATTACAATGAGCAGTTCTTC.